This is a list of T cell receptor beta chains from one sample in a study of cytomegalovirus exposure and HLA in healthy donors. TCRdb's copy holds only in-frame clones and misses some; the assay was immunoSEQ multiplex PCR. The sample yields 100,000 to 150,000 clones, around 80% seen once. The source material was PBMCs. The source is a man aged 25-40 years in good health and CMV-seronegative. CDR3s leave out the opening cysteine and the closing phenylalanine or tryptophan. The order of the fields is CDR3 protein, V gene, J gene, D gene. A D gene is named only where the DNA matches it firmly.

ASSLWQGSGANVLT	TRBV27	TRBJ2-6	-
ASSPRSATNEKLF	TRBV18	TRBJ1-4	-
ASNAGSLPTYNEQF	TRBV9	TRBJ2-1	-
ASSGWAPTRYEQY	TRBV7-9	TRBJ2-7	-
ATAISRDSGTQY	TRBV28	TRBJ2-5	TRBD1
ASSPGLGGQETQY	TRBV7-8	TRBJ2-5	-
ASSDGRGALTDTQY	TRBV10-1	TRBJ2-3	-
ASSPGGREGANYGYT	TRBV5-1	TRBJ1-2	TRBD1
ASSPRDLYEQY	TRBV18	TRBJ2-7	-
ASSYRGNEQF	TRBV7-9	TRBJ2-1	TRBD1
ASSHLAGNTGELF	TRBV6-5	TRBJ2-2	-
ASSIRGDSFNQPQH	TRBV19	TRBJ1-5	-
ASSFWRLAGNEQF	TRBV27	TRBJ2-1	TRBD2
ASSFQAGGADGYT	TRBV5-1	TRBJ1-2	-
ASSYSNGGSGEQF	TRBV6-5	TRBJ2-1	TRBD2
ASSKGTRYEQY	TRBV6-5	TRBJ2-7	-
ASSLRLAGGRETQY	TRBV7-8	TRBJ2-5	TRBD2
ASSPTAGGTNTGELF	TRBV18	TRBJ2-2	TRBD1
ASSGTSGGTDTQY	TRBV6-4	TRBJ2-3	TRBD2
SVIPSEGFNQPQH	TRBV29-1	TRBJ1-5	-
ATARHGRGNEQF	TRBV2	TRBJ2-1	TRBD2
SVIWTASGEQY	TRBV29-1	TRBJ2-7	-
ASSEGAGGSYEQY	TRBV6-1	TRBJ2-7	TRBD1
ASSLLQGSQPQH	TRBV27	TRBJ1-5	-
ASRLGGAGYGYT	TRBV7-2	TRBJ1-2	-
ASKAQGGSEQY	TRBV6-6	TRBJ2-7	TRBD2
ASSEKQAGMDQPQH	TRBV6-1	TRBJ1-5	-
ASSFRQGLDTGELF	TRBV5-1	TRBJ2-2	TRBD1
ASRPQTGGTTEAF	TRBV2	TRBJ1-1	TRBD1
ASSLSQGGGNQPQH	TRBV7-8	TRBJ1-5	-
ASSDLGGADTQY	TRBV6-4	TRBJ2-3	-
ASSLGGGGTDTQY	TRBV28	TRBJ2-3	TRBD2
ASSPRGLPTGELF	TRBV9	TRBJ2-2	-
ASSLARREGQPQH	TRBV7-8	TRBJ1-5	-
ASSPQGGAPDTIY	TRBV28	TRBJ1-3	-
ASSQRKETQY	TRBV5-6	TRBJ2-5	-
ASSRDRANGSPLH	TRBV6-5	TRBJ1-6	TRBD1
ASSLRWGDTEAF	TRBV5-8	TRBJ1-1	-
ASREGQVTGELF	TRBV5-1	TRBJ2-2	TRBD1
ASSLYRQPSNQPQH	TRBV27	TRBJ1-5	-
SVEGGSDEQY	TRBV29-1	TRBJ2-7	TRBD2
ASCRGQANTGELF	TRBV5-1	TRBJ2-2	TRBD1
ASSERGQGTQY	TRBV18	TRBJ2-5	TRBD2
SVRGRGEQF	TRBV20-1	TRBJ2-1	-
ASSRSGTGLYGYT	TRBV4-3	TRBJ1-2	TRBD1
ASSLDASRETQY	TRBV7-8	TRBJ2-5	-
ASSLASGGAETQY	TRBV5-4	TRBJ2-5	TRBD2
AISVGTGQYEQY	TRBV10-3	TRBJ2-7	TRBD1
ASSLWGGAATNEKLF	TRBV28	TRBJ1-4	-
ASSQERGSGDPSGEQY	TRBV4-3	TRBJ2-7	-
AWSVLPGNHEQY	TRBV30	TRBJ2-7	-
ASSHGTSLYDEQF	TRBV5-1	TRBJ2-1	-
KSWGADTEAF	TRBV28	TRBJ1-1	-
ASSKAGVPVNTEAF	TRBV21-1	TRBJ1-1	-
ASSSNRAGVNQPQH	TRBV7-9	TRBJ1-5	-